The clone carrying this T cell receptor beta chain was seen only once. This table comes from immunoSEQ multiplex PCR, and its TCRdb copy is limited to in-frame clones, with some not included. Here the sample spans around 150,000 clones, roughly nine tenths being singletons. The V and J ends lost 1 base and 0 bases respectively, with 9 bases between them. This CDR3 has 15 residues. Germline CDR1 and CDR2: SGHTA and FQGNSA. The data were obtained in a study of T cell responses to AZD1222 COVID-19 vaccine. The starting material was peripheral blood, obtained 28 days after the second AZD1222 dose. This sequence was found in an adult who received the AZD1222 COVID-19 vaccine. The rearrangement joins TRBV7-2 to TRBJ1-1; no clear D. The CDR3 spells CASSLVYSMNTEAFF. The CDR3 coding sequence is TGTGCCAGCAGCTTAGTGTACAGTATGAACACTGAAGCTTTCTTT.